Described below is a single T cell receptor (beta chain) sequence and its context. As yet, its antigen is unknown. The data stem from a study of human CD8 memory T cell subsets. CDR1 is MNHNS and CDR2 is SASEGT in the germline V gene. The CDR3 consists of 15 residues. UMI-labeled 5' RACE was the method by which TCR beta libraries were made. In the authors' methods: Each library (TCR beta) contained from about 2,800 up to about 20,000 functional CDR3 beta clonotypes. TCRdb reprocessed the 5' RACE reads and stores each CDR3 protein as one record, lacking DNA. The V and J calls, along with clone size, are taken from TCRdb and not from the paper's own processing. The sample totals about 4,200 distinct CDR3 sequences. Study-wide results and caveats: Greater diversity was suggested by Chao1 estimates for stem-like memory T cells than for precursor exhausted T cells.

The TCR originated in a human donor in good health. The sequenced sample was CD8+ effector memory T cells (TEM) sorted from PBMCs. Described subset: effector memory CD8 T cells, CCR7- CD45RO+ CD95+. This sequence joins TRBV6-1 and TRBJ2-1; lacking DNA, the TRBD2 call made by TCRdb goes unchecked. CDR3 residues: CASSELAGSYNEQFF.